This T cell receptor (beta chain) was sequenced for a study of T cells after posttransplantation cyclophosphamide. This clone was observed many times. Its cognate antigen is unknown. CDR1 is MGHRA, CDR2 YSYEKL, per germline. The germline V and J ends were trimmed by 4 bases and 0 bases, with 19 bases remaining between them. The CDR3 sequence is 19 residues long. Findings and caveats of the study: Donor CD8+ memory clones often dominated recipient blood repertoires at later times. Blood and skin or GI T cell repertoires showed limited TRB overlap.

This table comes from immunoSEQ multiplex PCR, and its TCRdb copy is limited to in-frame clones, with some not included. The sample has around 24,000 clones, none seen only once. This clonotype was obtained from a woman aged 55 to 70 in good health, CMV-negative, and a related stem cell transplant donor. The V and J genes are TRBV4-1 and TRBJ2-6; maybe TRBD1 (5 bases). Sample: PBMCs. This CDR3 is CASSPREGVSDSGANVLTF. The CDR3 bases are TGCGCCAGCAGCCCTAGAGAAGGGGTGTCGGACTCTGGGGCCAACGTCCTGACTTTC.